This T cell receptor (beta chain) was sequenced during a study of blood T cells in healthy people across ages. This clonotype was picked up a small number of times. Its antigen is unknown. Alongside a J-beta primer mix, a sample-barcoded 5' primer served in a second PCR lasting about 7 to 12 cycles. MiXCR, applied by TCRdb to the 5' RACE reads, yields one record per CDR3 protein. The repertoire holds 710,000 or so distinct CDR3 sequences, with over 20% as singletons. The extraction recovered at least 5 micrograms of total RNA per sample. Findings and limits, study-wide: Per million T cells, the diversity of TCR beta decreased roughly linearly as age advanced. Diversity was higher, and naive CD4+ cells more numerous, in long-lived donors than in aged donors. Estimates of diversity drawn from one million T cells were considered underestimates.

Sequences were obtained from blood. The clonotype originates from a man between 65 and 85 years old in good health.

The CDR3 DNA reads TGTGCCAGCAGCTCCTTAGCGTGGGGCACAGATACGCAGTATTTT. It specifies CASSSLAWGTDTQYF. The J gene is TRBJ2-3, the V gene TRBV5-6; TRBD2 is a possible D gene (5 bases). CDR3 length: 15 amino acids. Deletions cut 3 bases from V and 1 base from J, with 12 bases between. Germline loops: CDR1 SGHDT, CDR2 YYEEEE.